This entry is about one T cell receptor beta chain. V lost 3 bases and J lost 5, with 23 bases in between. The CDR3 loop spans 17 amino acids. Germline CDR1 is MDHEN and CDR2 is SYDVKM. The sample comes from a study of blood T cell repertoires in COVID-19. Study details: T cells, B-cell-depleted T cells, or PBMCs provided the cDNA or gDNA that served as material.

In terms of age and location, participants ranged from about 18 to 100 years and lived in about two dozen US areas. Cohort allocation depended upon clinical history that participants reported. Generated by immunoSEQ multiplex PCR, the TCRdb table keeps only in-frame clones and is missing some. The repertoire consists of 200,000 to 300,000 clones, with about 91% occurring once and the leading ten covering 0.95% to 1.5%. This TCR was recovered from a woman aged 40 to 50 with acute COVID-19. The chain recombines TRBV28 with TRBJ2-7, with D possibly being TRBD1 (6 bases). The specimen was PBMCs or T cells enriched from blood (not recorded which). The CDR3 DNA reads as TGTGCCAGCAGTTTCTCATTCCCGAGGCAGGGGTTGAACGAGCAGTACTTC. It specifies CASSFSFPRQGLNEQYF.